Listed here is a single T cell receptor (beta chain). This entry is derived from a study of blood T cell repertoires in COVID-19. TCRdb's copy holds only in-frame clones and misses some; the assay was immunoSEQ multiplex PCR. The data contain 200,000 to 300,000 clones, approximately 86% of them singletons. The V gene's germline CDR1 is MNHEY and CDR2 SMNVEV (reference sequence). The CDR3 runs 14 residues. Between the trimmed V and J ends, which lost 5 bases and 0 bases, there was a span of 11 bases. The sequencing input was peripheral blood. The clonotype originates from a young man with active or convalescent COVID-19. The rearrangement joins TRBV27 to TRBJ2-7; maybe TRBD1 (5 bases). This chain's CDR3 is CASSIRGSSYEQYF. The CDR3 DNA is TGTGCCAGCAGTATAAGGGGAAGCTCCTACGAGCAGTACTTC.